The clone carrying this T cell receptor (beta chain) was seen ten or more times. This specimen comes from a study of blood T cell repertoires in COVID-19. Original processing notes: Amplification of reference gene primers provided the estimated nucleated cell counts. Repertoires were generated with immunoSEQ multiplex PCR, while TCRdb's copy carries only in-frame clones and drops some. V, J and clone size derive from that table, while D and trimming were established from the DNA sequence. The sample shows fewer than 150,000 clones, approximately 80% of them seen only once. CDR1 is LNHDA, CDR2 SQIVND, per germline (reference sequence). Deletions cut 3 bases from V and 6 bases from J, with 5 bases between. The CDR3 length is 12 residues.

This clonotype was obtained from a man older than 75 with acute or convalescent COVID-19. Material: peripheral blood. The chain recombines TRBV19 with TRBJ2-2; D ambiguous. CDR3 DNA: TGTGCCAGTAGTATCTACCCCGGGGAGCTGTTTTTT. Translating gives CASSIYPGELFF. The full variable domain, completed using reference TRBV19 and TRBJ2-2, is DGGITQSPKYLFRKEGQNVTLSCEQNLNHDAMYWYRQDPGQGLRLIYYSQIVNDFQKGDIAEGYSVSREKKESFPLTVTSAQKNPTAFYLCASSIYPGELFFGEGSRLTVL.